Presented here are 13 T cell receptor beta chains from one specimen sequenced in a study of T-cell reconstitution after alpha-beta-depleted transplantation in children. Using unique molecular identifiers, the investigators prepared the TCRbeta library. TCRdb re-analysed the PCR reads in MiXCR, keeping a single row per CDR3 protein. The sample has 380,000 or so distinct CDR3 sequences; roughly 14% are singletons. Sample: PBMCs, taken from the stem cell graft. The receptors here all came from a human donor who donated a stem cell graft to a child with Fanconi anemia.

The DNA of the CDR3 is TGTGCCAGCAGCTTGGGACAACGGGGCCATGAGCAGTTCTTC. It yields the protein CASSLGQRGHEQFF. The gene calls are TRBV7-2 and TRBJ2-1; weak D call: TRBD1 (6 bases). V shed 3 bases and J shed 8 bases, with 14 bases lying between them. Looked up from germline, CDR1 is SGHTA and CDR2 is FQGNSA. This CDR3 is built from 14 residues.

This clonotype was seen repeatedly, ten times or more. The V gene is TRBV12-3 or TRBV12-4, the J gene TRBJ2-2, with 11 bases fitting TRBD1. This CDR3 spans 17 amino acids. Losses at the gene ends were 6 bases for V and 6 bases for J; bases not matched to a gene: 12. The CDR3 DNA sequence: TGTGCCAGCAGCGGACAGGGGGCATTCGGTGTGGCCGGGGAGCTGTTTTTT. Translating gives CASSGQGAFGVAGELFF.

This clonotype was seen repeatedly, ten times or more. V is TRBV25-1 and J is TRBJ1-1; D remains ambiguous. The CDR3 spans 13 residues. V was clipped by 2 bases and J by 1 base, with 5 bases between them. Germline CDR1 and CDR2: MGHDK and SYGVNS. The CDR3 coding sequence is TGTGCCAGCAGTGAACCAGGGAACACTGAAGCTTTCTTT. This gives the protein CASSEPGNTEAFF.

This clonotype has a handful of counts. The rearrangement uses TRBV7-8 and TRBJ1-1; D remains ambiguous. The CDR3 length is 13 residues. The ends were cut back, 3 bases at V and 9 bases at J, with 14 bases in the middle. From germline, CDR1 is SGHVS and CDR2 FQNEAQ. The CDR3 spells CASSLQGSSKAFF. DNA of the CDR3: TGTGCCAGCAGCTTGCAAGGGAGTTCGAAAGCTTTCTTT.

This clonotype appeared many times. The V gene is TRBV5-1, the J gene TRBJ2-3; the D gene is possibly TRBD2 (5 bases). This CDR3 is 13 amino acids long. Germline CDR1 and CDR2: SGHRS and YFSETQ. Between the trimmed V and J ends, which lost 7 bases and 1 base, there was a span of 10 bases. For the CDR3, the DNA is TGCGCCAGCTCAGAGGGTCGCACAGATACGCAGTATTTT. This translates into CASSEGRTDTQYF.

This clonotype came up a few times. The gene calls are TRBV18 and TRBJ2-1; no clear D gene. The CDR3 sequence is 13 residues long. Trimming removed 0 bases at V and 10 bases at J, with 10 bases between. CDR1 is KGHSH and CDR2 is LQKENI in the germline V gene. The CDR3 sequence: CASSPPTPKEQFF. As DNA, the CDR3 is TGTGCCAGCTCACCACCGACACCGAAGGAGCAGTTCTTC.

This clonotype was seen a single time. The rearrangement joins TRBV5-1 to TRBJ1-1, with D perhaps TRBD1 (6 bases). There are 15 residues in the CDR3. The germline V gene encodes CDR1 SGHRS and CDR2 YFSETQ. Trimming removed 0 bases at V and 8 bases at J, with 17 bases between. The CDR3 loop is CASSLVPGGLGEAFF. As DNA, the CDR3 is TGCGCCAGCAGCTTGGTGCCCGGGGGGCTTGGAGAAGCTTTCTTT.

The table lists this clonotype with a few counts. As DNA, the CDR3 is TGTGCCAGCAGCTTAAACGCCAATGAGCAGTTCTTC. Translating gives CASSLNANEQFF. V usage is TRBV11-2 and J usage is TRBJ2-1; D remains unclear. Germline CDR1 and CDR2: SGHAT and FQNNGV. V was pared by 2 bases and J by 6 bases, with 5 bases between. There are 12 residues in the CDR3.

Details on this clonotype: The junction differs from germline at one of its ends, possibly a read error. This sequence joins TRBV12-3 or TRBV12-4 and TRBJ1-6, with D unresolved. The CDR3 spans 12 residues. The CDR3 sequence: CASTLTGSPPHF. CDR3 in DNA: TGTGCCAGCACCCTTACGGGTTCACCCCCCCACTTT.

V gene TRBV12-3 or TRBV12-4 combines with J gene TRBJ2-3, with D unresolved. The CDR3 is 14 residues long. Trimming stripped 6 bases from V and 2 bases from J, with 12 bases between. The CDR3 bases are TGTGCCAGCAGCCTAGGGTCACCCACAGATACGCAGTATTTT. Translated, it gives CASSLGSPTDTQYF.

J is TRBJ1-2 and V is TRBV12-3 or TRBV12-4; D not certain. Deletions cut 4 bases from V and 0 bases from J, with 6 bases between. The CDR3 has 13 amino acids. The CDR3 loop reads CASSYLANYGYTF. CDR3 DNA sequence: TGTGCCAGCAGTTACTTAGCTAACTATGGCTACACCTTC.

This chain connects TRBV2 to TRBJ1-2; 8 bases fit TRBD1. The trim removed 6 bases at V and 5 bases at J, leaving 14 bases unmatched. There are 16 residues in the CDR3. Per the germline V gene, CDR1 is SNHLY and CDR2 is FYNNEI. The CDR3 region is CASSREGGQGGYGYTF. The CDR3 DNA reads TGTGCCAGCAGCCGGGAGGGAGGACAGGGAGGATATGGCTACACCTTC.

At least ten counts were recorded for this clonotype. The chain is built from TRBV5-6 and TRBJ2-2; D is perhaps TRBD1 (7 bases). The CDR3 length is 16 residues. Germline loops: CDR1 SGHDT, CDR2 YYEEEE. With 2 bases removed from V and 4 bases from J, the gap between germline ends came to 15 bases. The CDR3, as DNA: TGTGCCAGCAGCTTTAGCCCAGGGGGGTCCACCGGGGAGCTGTTTTTT. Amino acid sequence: CASSFSPGGSTGELFF. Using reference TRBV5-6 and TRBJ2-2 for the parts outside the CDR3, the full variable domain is DAGVTQSPTHLIKTRGQQVTLRCSPKSGHDTVSWYQQALGQGPQFIFQYYEEEERQRGNFPDRFSGHQFPNYSSELNVNALLLGDSALYLCASSFSPGGSTGELFFGEGSRLTVL.